One sample yielded the 20 T cell receptor beta chains listed below, sequenced in a study of T cells after posttransplantation cyclophosphamide. The table came from immunoSEQ multiplex PCR; TCRdb's copy has only in-frame clones and leaves some out. Singletons are absent from the sample, which has tens of thousands of clones. The sequencing input was PBMCs. All receptors derive from a man aged 40-50 years in good health, CMV-negative, and a related stem cell transplant donor.

This clone came up many times. The chain joins TRBV5-1 to TRBJ2-7; 11 bases agree with TRBD2. The germline gives CDR1 SGHRS, CDR2 YFSETQ. The length of the CDR3 is 15 residues. Trimming cost V 7 bases and J 3 bases; bases outside gene matches: 9. The CDR3 spells CASRLTSGIIYEQYF. CDR3 in DNA: TGCGCCAGCCGTCTGACTAGCGGGATAATCTACGAGCAGTACTTC.

This clone was observed many times. The chain joins TRBV7-9 to TRBJ2-7, with D hard to call. This CDR3 spans 13 amino acids. Trimming removed 5 bases from V and 5 bases from J, with 13 bases in between. Germline V gene sequence: CDR1 SEHNR, CDR2 FQNEAQ (reference sequence). The CDR3 loop is CASSPSLTNEQYF. The CDR3 nucleotides read TGTGCCAGCAGCCCCAGCCTAACTAACGAGCAGTACTTC.

The sample holds many counts of this clone. The chain recombines TRBV7-9 with TRBJ2-1; 14 bases fit TRBD2. V shed 5 bases, J shed 3 bases, and the junction held 3 bases outside the gene matches. From germline, CDR1 is SEHNR and CDR2 FQNEAQ (reference sequence). CDR3 length: 16 residues. DNA for the CDR3: TGTGCCAGCAGCGGGACTAGCGGGAGAAACTACAATGAGCAGTTCTTC. This gives the protein CASSGTSGRNYNEQFF.

This clone was detected ten times or more. The chain has TRBV5-6 and TRBJ2-3; 10 bases map to TRBD2. Germline V gives CDR1 SGHDT, CDR2 YYEEEE. V dropped 0 bases and J dropped 0; count of bases not matched to a gene: 7. CDR3 length: 18 amino acids. For the CDR3, the DNA is TGTGCCAGCAGCTTGGGACTAGCGGGTCCTTCTAGCACAGATACGCAGTATTTT. Its translation is CASSLGLAGPSSTDTQYF.

Many counts were recorded for this clone. The gene calls are TRBV28 and TRBJ2-1; TRBD2 agrees at 9 bases. Germline values: CDR1 MDHEN, CDR2 SYDVKM. The CDR3 spans 15 residues. V dropped 3 bases and J dropped 7; count of bases not matched to a gene: 7. CDR3 DNA sequence: TGTGCCAGCAGTTTTTCCGGGACTAGCCTAAATGAGCAGTTCTTC. It encodes CASSFSGTSLNEQFF.

This clone has ten or more counts. This chain connects TRBV4-1 to TRBJ2-7, with 11 bases fitting TRBD2. Trimming cost V 5 bases and J 5 bases; bases outside gene matches: 5. CDR3 length equals 14 residues. Germline V lookup: CDR1 MGHRA, CDR2 YSYEKL. The CDR3 protein is CASSNSGRANEQYF. The CDR3 nucleotides are TGCGCCAGCAGCAATAGCGGGAGGGCCAACGAGCAGTACTTC.

This clone has ten or more counts. The chain joins TRBV15 to TRBJ2-2, with TRBD1 matching over 9 bases. CDR1 is LNHNV, CDR2 YYDKDF, per germline (reference sequence). The CDR3 runs to 16 residues. Unmatched junction bases numbered 4, after V lost 2 bases and J lost 3 bases. DNA of the CDR3: TGTGCCACCAGCAGACCGGGACAGGGAGACACCGGGGAGCTGTTTTTT. It yields the protein CATSRPGQGDTGELFF.

This clone was picked up a small number of times. The chain combines TRBV20-1 with TRBJ2-5; 7 positions match TRBD1. The tail of the sequence fits TRBJ2-7 better, so the J call may be wrong. This CDR3 region has 11 residues. CDR1 DFQATT and CDR2 SNEGSKA come from the germline V gene (reference sequence). In DNA form, the CDR3 reads TGCAGTGCAGGGACAGACTACGAGCAGTACTTC. Residues: CSAGTDYEQYF.

This clone has a count of ten or more. The V call is TRBV7-2, the J call TRBJ2-7; D perhaps matches TRBD2 (5 bases). The CDR3 extends over 15 amino acids. Germline loops: CDR1 SGHTA, CDR2 FQGNSA. V was trimmed by 1 base and J by 1 base, leaving 11 bases between them. CDR3 region: CASSLGGSGSYEQYF. The CDR3 DNA follows: TGTGCCAGCAGCTTAGGCGGATCGGGGTCCTACGAGCAGTACTTC. The full variable domain, in which reference TRBV7-2 and TRBJ2-7 provide the parts outside the CDR3, is GAGVSQSPSNKVTEKGKDVELRCDPISGHTALYWYRQSLGQGLEFLIYFQGNSAPDKSGLPSDRFSAERTGGSVSTLTIQRTQQEDSAVYLCASSLGGSGSYEQYFGPGTRLTVT.

In its sample, this clone was seen many times. This chain connects TRBV5-1 to TRBJ2-2; possibly TRBD1 for D (6 bases). V lost 0 bases to trimming and J lost 1 base, with 7 bases between them. The germline V gene has CDR1 SGHRS and CDR2 YFSETQ. This CDR3 has 15 amino acids. CDR3 nucleotide sequence: TGCGCCAGCAGCTTGGAACAGGGGAACACCGGGGAGCTGTTTTTT. It codes for CASSLEQGNTGELFF. Full variable domain (missing parts from reference TRBV5-1 and TRBJ2-2): KAGVTQTPRYLIKTRGQQVTLSCSPISGHRSVSWYQQTPGQGLQFLFEYFSETQRNKGNFPGRFSGRQFSNSRSEMNVSTLELGDSALYLCASSLEQGNTGELFFGEGSRLTVL.

This clone was seen many times. The rearrangement links TRBV5-1 to TRBJ2-1, with 11 bases aligning to TRBD1. The CDR3 totals 16 residues. Germline V gene sequence: CDR1 SGHRS, CDR2 YFSETQ. J lost 0 bases, V lost 4 bases, and 3 bases had no gene match. CDR3 in DNA: TGCGCCAGCAGCGCTGGGACAGGGGGCTCCTACAATGAGCAGTTCTTC. It translates to CASSAGTGGSYNEQFF.

This clone was seen at least ten times. The J gene is TRBJ1-2, the V gene TRBV7-8; D is perhaps TRBD1 (6 bases). The CDR3 runs 14 residues. Germline V gene lookup returns CDR1 SGHVS and CDR2 FQNEAQ. Trimming shortened V by 5 bases and J by 6 bases, and 16 bases separated the two germline ends. The CDR3 region is CASSPRTEWNGYTF. In nucleotides, the CDR3 is TGTGCCAGCAGCCCTCGGACAGAATGGAATGGCTACACCTTC.

This clone was seen at least ten times. The J gene is TRBJ1-4, the V gene TRBV7-2; D remains unclear. This CDR3 comprises 17 residues. V lost 2 bases, J lost 0 bases, and 13 bases lay in between. The germline V gene encodes CDR1 SGHTA and CDR2 FQGNSA. CDR3 nucleotide sequence: TGTGCCAGCAGCTTACATGGCCAGCAGGCAACTAATGAAAAACTGTTTTTT. Protein product: CASSLHGQQATNEKLFF. The full variable domain, in which reference TRBV7-2 and TRBJ1-4 provide the parts outside the CDR3, is GAGVSQSPSNKVTEKGKDVELRCDPISGHTALYWYRQSLGQGLEFLIYFQGNSAPDKSGLPSDRFSAERTGGSVSTLTIQRTQQEDSAVYLCASSLHGQQATNEKLFFGSGTQLSVL.

This clone was counted many times. The CDR3 DNA is TGTGCCAGCAGTTTCAATCTTCGACAGCACTATGGCTACACCTTC. This sequence encodes CASSFNLRQHYGYTF. This chain links TRBV28 with TRBJ1-2; possibly TRBD1 for D (5 bases). With 3 bases removed from V and 3 bases from J, the gap between germline ends came to 14 bases. This CDR3 comprises 15 residues. Germline CDR1 and CDR2: MDHEN and SYDVKM.

This clone was recorded at least ten times. The V and J genes are TRBV7-9 and TRBJ2-5; TRBD2 might be the D (5 bases). Germline assignment: CDR1 SEHNR and CDR2 FQNEAQ (reference sequence). V shed 4 bases and J shed 5 bases, with 17 bases lying between them. This CDR3 has 15 residues. The CDR3 reads CASSSVGLKRETQYF. The CDR3 DNA reads TGTGCCAGCAGCTCCGTCGGGCTCAAGCGGGAGACCCAGTACTTC.

This clone was detected a few times. The chain joins TRBV30 to TRBJ1-6; no definite D call. The germline V gene has CDR1 GTSNPN and CDR2 SVGIG (reference sequence). The CDR3 is 14 amino acids. V was pared by 1 base and J by 10 bases, with 14 bases between. The CDR3 reads CAWSGGGGRSPLHF. The CDR3 bases are TGTGCCTGGAGTGGAGGAGGAGGGCGATCACCCCTCCACTTT.

This clone has ten or more counts. The rearrangement uses TRBV6-1 and TRBJ1-2, with D tentatively TRBD1 (6 bases). The CDR3 spans 16 residues. Germline CDR1 and CDR2: MNHNS and SASEGT. Deletions cut 1 base from V and 8 bases from J, with 20 bases between. The CDR3: CASSEEIYGGLWGYTF. CDR3 in DNA: TGTGCCAGCAGTGAAGAAATTTACGGGGGGCTCTGGGGCTACACCTTC.

This clone has a count of ten or more. V is TRBV28 and J is TRBJ2-7; D gene unclear. Per the germline V gene, CDR1 is MDHEN and CDR2 is SYDVKM. The CDR3 sequence is 13 residues long. Between the trimmed V and J ends, which lost 6 bases and 2 bases, there was a span of 11 bases. The CDR3 spells CASRITGTYEQYF. The DNA for the CDR3 is TGTGCCAGCAGGATCACTGGTACCTACGAGCAGTACTTC.

This clone was seen many times. The CDR3 bases are TGTGCCAGCAGCCCCCGAGGTAGCGGGAGAATCCACGAGCAGTACTTC. This codes for CASSPRGSGRIHEQYF. This rearrangement joins TRBV7-9 to TRBJ2-7, with 9 nucleotides matching TRBD2. This CDR3 contains 16 residues. After removal of 5 bases from V and 5 bases from J, the junction contained 13 bases not matched to a gene. CDR1 is SEHNR and CDR2 is FQNEAQ in the germline V gene (reference sequence).

This clone showed up many times. The rearrangement links TRBV6-6 to TRBJ2-7; the match to TRBD2 covers 8 bases. The CDR3 runs to 15 residues. V dropped 5 bases and J dropped 0; count of bases not matched to a gene: 6. CDR1 MNHNY and CDR2 SVGAGI come from the germline V gene (reference sequence). This CDR3 reads CASSPLGTSSYEQYF. CDR3 nucleotides: TGTGCCAGCAGTCCATTAGGGACTAGCTCCTACGAGCAGTACTTC.